This T cell receptor beta chain is drawn from a study of blood T cells in healthy people across ages. Study-level background: Per every two T cells, about one barcoded beta molecule was captured by template switching.

A second PCR, run for roughly 7 to 11 cycles, used a sample-barcoded 5' primer plus a J-beta primer mix. From the 5' RACE reads, TCRdb called clonotypes with MiXCR, one entry per CDR3 protein. The table has around 850,000 distinct CDR3 sequences, around 34% seen once. This clonotype was detected only a few times. Its antigen is undetermined. Study-level points and caveats: Older age coincided with a roughly linear decline in TCR beta diversity per million T cells.

Trimming at V came to 0 bases and at J to 4 bases, leaving 2 bases not matched to a gene. The germline CDR1 and CDR2 sequences are LGHNA and YSLEER. The CDR3 consists of 15 residues. Sample: blood. The receptor comes from a man aged 18-30 years in good health. The V call is TRBV4-3, the J call TRBJ2-2; TRBD1 matches 7 bases. The CDR3 nucleotides read TGCGCCAGCAGCCAAGATACAGGGGTCACCGGGGAGCTGTTTTTT. Amino acid sequence: CASSQDTGVTGELFF.